This TCR beta chain was identified in a study of vaccination and CD4 T cells after COVID-19. Study in general: Some 10 convalescent patients had mild and one had severe PCR-confirmed SARS-CoV-2 disease. The convalescents comprised six males and four females, two of them Hispanic. Across the group, participants received two doses of either BNT162b2 or mRNA-1273 vaccine.

Sequencing of DNA taken from cultured CD4+ T cells relied on the Oncomine TCR Beta short-read assay. After culture, CD4+ T cells served as the source for genomic DNA extraction. TCRdb redid the calling of the PCR reads with MiXCR, one entry per CDR3 protein. Of roughly 26,000 distinct CDR3 sequences in the sample, about 64% were seen once. As concerns this clonotype: The antigen is not known.

Specified treatment: roughly ten-day PBMC culture with coronavirus spike peptide pools or control peptides (ViraFEST assay). Trimming removed 6 bases at V and 3 bases at J, with 17 bases between. The CDR3 consists of 15 residues. CDR1 SGHTA and CDR2 FQGNSA come from the germline V gene. The sample taken for sequencing was CD4+ T cells from blood, cultured in vitro. The V and J genes are TRBV7-2 and TRBJ1-1; perhaps TRBD1 as D (6 bases). The TCR sequence derives from a human donor who had recovered from COVID-19. CDR3 in amino acids: CASRPNRVRYTEAFF. Here the CDR3 DNA reads TGTGCCAGCAGGCCGAACAGGGTAAGGTACACTGAAGCTTTCTTT.